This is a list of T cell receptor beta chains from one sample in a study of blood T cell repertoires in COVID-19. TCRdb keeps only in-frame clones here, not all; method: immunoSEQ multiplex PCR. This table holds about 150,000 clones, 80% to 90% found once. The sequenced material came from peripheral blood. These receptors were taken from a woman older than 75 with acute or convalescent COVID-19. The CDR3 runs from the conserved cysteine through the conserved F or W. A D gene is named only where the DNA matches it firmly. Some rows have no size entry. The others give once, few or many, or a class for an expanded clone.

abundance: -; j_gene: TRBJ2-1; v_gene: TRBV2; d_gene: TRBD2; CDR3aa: CASRPTSGGSYNEQFF; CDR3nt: TGTGCCAGCAGACCTACTAGCGGGGGGTCCTACAATGAGCAGTTCTTC
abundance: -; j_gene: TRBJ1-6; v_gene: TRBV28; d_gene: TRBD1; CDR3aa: CASSLGRTGAYNSPLHF; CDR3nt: TGTGCCAGCAGTTTAGGCCGGACAGGGGCCTATAATTCACCCCTCCACTTT
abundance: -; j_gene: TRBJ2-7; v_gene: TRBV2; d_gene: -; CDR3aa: CASSASRYEQYF; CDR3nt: TGTGCCAGCAGCGCGAGTCGCTACGAGCAGTACTTC
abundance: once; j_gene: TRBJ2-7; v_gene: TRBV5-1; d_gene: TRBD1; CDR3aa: CASSPRQGLYEQYF; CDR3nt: TGCGCCAGCAGCCCCAGACAGGGGCTCTACGAGCAGTACTTC
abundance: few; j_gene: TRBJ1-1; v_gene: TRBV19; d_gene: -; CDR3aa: CASSPLMSTEAFF; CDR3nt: TGTGCCAGTAGTCCCCTCATGAGCACTGAAGCTTTCTTT
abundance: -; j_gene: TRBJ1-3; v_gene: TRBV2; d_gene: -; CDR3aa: CASSEVRGAIGNTIYF; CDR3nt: TGTGCCAGCAGTGAAGTACGGGGGGCGATTGGAAACACCATATATTTT
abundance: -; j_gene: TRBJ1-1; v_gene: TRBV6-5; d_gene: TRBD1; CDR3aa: CASRRGQITEAFF; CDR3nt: TGTGCCAGCAGAAGGGGACAGATCACTGAAGCTTTCTTT
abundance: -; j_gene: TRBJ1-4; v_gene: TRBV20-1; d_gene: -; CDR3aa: CSASGGGNEKLFF; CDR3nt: TGCAGTGCTAGTGGTGGGGGCAATGAAAAACTGTTTTTT
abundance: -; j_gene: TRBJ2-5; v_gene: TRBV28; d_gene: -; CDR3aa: CASSPTSLGQKTQYF; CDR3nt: TGTGCCAGCAGTCCTACCTCCCTCGGACAGAAGACCCAGTACTTC
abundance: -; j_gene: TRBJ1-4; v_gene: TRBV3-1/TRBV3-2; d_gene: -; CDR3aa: CASSRTRGNGELFF; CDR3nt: TGTGCCAGCAGCCGGACCAGGGGCAATGGGGAACTGTTTTTT
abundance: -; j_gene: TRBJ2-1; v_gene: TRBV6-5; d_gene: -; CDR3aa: CASSYSNGGEQFF; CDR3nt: TGTGCCAGCAGTTACTCGAACGGCGGGGAGCAGTTCTTC
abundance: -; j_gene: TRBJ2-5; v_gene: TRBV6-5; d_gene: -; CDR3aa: CASSYTSPGTQYF; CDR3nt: TGTGCCAGCAGTTACACTTCCCCAGGGACCCAGTACTTC
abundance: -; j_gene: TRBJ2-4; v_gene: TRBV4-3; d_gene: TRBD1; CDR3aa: CASSQGAGTGSTLAKNIQYF; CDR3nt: TGCGCCAGCAGCCAGGGGGCCGGGACAGGGTCAACCCTAGCCAAAAACATTCAGTACTTC
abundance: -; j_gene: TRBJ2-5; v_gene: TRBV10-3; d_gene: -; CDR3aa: CAISDGETQYF; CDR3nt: TGTGCCATCAGTGACGGAGAGACCCAGTACTTC
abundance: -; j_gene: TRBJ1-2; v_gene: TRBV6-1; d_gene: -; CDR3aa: CASSARDTHNSYGYTF; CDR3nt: TGTGCCAGCAGTGCCCGGGACACCCATAATTCCTATGGCTACACCTTC
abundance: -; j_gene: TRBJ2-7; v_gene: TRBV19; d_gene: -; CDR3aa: CASSIALGRGEQYF; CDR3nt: TGTGCCAGTAGTATTGCCTTAGGAAGGGGCGAGCAGTACTTC
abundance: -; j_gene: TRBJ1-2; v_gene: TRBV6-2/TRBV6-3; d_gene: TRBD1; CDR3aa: CASSYLGQSYGYTF; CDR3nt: TGTGCCAGCAGTTACTTGGGACAGAGCTATGGCTACACCTTC
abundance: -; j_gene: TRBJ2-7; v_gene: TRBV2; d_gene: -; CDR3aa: CASKPTRTEEQYF; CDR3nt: TGTGCCAGCAAGCCGACTCGTACGGAAGAGCAGTACTTC
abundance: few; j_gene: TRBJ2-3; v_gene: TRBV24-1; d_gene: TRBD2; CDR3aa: CATSDPRGGPPDTQYF; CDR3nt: TGTGCCACCAGTGATCCCCGGGGGGGCCCCCCAGATACGCAGTATTTT